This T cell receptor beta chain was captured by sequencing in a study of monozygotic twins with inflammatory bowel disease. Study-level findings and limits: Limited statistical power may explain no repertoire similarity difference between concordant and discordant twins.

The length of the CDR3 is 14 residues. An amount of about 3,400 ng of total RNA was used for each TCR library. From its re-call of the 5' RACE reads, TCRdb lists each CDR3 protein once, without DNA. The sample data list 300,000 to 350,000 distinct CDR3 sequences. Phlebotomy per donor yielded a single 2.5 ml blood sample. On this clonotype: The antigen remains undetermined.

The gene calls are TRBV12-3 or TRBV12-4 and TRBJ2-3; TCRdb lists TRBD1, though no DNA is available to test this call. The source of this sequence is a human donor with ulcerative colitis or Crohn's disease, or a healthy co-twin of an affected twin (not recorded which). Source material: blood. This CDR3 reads CASRGQVRTDTQYF.